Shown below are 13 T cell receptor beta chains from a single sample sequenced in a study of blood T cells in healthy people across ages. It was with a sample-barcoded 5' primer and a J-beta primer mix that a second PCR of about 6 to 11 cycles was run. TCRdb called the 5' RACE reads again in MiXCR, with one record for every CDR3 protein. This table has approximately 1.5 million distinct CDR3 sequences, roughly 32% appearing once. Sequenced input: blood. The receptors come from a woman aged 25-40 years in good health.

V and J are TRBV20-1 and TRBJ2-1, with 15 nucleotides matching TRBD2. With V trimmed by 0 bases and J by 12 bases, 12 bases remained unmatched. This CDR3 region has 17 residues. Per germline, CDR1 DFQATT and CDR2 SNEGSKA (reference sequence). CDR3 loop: CSARDPGLAGGLMGQFF. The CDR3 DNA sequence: TGCAGTGCTAGAGACCCGGGACTAGCGGGAGGACTAATGGGGCAGTTCTTC.

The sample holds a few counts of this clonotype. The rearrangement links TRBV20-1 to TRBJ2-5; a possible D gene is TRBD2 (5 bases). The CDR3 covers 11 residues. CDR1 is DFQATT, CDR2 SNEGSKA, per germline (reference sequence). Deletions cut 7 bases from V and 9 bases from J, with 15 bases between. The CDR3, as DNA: TGCAGTGAGGACGGGCCCGGGGCCCAGTACTTC. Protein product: CSEDGPGAQYF.

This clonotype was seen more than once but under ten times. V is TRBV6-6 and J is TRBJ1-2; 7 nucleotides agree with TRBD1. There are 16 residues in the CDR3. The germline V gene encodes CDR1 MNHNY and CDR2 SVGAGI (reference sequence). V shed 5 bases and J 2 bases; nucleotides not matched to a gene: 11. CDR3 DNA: TGTGCCAGCAGTGCCCGGGAACAGGGGACCAACTATGGCTACACCTTC. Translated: CASSAREQGTNYGYTF.

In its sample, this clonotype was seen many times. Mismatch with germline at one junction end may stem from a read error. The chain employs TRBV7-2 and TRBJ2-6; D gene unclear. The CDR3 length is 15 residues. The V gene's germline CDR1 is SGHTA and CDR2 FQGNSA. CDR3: CASSLRSSGANVLTF. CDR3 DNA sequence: TGCGCCAGCAGCCTCCGGAGCTCTGGGGCCAACGTCCTGACTTTC. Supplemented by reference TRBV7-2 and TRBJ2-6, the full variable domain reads GAGVSQSPSNKVTEKGKDVELRCDPISGHTALYWYRQSLGQGLEFLIYFQGNSAPDKSGLPSDRFSAERTGGSVSTLTIQRTQQEDSAVYLCASSLRSSGANVLTFGAGSRLTVL.

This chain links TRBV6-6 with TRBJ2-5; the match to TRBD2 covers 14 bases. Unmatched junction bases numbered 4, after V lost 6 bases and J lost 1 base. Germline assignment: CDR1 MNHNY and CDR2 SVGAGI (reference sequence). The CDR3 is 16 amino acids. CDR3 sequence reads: CASRGTSGGTQETQYF. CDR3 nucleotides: TGTGCCAGCAGAGGGACTAGCGGGGGAACCCAAGAGACCCAGTACTTC.

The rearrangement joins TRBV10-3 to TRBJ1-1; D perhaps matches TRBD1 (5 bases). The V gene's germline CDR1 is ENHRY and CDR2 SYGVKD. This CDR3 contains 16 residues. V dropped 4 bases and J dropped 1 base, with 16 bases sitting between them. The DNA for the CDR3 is TGTGCCATCAGTGTCAGCGGGACCCTGGGGAACACTGAAGCTTTCTTT. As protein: CAISVSGTLGNTEAFF.

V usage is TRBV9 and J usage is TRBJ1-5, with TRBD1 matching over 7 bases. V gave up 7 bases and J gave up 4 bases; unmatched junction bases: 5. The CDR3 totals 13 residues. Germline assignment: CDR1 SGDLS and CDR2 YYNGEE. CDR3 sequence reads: CASARGGNQPQHF. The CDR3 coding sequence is TGTGCCAGCGCCAGGGGGGGTAATCAGCCCCAGCATTTT.

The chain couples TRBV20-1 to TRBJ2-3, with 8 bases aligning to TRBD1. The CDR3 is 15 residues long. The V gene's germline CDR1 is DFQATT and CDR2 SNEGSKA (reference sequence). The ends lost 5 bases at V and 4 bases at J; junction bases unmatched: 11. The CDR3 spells CSAHDRGMGSDTQYF. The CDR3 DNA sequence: TGCAGTGCTCATGACAGGGGTATGGGCTCAGATACGCAGTATTTT.

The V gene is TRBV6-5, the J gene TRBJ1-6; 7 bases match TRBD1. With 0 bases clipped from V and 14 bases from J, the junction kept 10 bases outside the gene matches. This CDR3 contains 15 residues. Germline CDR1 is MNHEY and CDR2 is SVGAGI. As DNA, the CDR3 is TGTGCCAGCAGTTACTCATCAGGGGGGCGTTTAACCCTCCACTTT. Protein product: CASSYSSGGRLTLHF.

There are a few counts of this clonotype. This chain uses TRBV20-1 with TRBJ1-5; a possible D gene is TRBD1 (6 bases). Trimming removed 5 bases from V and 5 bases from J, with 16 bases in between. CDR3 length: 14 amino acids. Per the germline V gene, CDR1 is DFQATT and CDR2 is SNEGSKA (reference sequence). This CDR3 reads CSAANNRVDQPQHF. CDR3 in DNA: TGCAGTGCTGCCAACAACAGGGTGGATCAGCCCCAGCATTTT.

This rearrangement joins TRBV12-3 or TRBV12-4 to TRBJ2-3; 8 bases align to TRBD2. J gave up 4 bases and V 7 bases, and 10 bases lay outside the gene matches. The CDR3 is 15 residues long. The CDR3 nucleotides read TGTGCCAGCATCAACCGGGGGGGACATGCAGATACGCAGTATTTT. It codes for CASINRGGHADTQYF.

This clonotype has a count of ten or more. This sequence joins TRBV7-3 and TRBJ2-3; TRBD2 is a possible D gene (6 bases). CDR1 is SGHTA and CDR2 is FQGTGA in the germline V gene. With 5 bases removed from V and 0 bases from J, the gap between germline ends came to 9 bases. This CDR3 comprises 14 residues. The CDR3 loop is CASSPGTSTDTQYF. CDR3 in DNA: TGTGCCAGCAGCCCCGGGACTAGCACAGATACGCAGTATTTT.

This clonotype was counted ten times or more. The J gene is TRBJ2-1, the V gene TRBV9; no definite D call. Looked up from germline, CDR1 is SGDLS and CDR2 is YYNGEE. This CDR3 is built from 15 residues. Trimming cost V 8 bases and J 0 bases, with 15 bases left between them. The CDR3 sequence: CASSVDRSSYNEQFF. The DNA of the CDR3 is TGTGCCAGTAGTGTCGACCGGAGCTCCTACAATGAGCAGTTCTTC. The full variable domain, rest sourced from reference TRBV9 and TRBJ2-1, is DSGVTQTPKHLITATGQRVTLRCSPRSGDLSVYWYQQSLDQGLQFLIQYYNGEERAKGNILERFSAQQFPDLHSELNLSSLELGDSALYFCASSVDRSSYNEQFFGPGTRLTVL.